This T cell receptor beta chain was found in a study of CXCR3-negative and CXCR3-positive naive CD8 T cells. The TRB libraries of cDNA were built by UMI-labeled 5' RACE. TCRdb re-called the 5' RACE reads and gives one entry per CDR3 protein, without DNA. The sample includes about 24,000 distinct CDR3 sequences. Per the germline V gene, CDR1 is LGHNA and CDR2 is YNFKEQ. CDR3 length equals 15 residues. The rearrangement uses TRBV4-2 and TRBJ1-1; TCRdb lists TRBD1, though no DNA is available to test this call. This sequence was found in a human donor in good health. Some clones in this sample may be carry-over from other donors' samples. The sequencing sample was made of naive CXCR3- CD8+ T cells from blood. Subset described: CD45RO-CCR7+CD27+CD95- naive CD8+ T cells lacking CXCR3 (TNR3-). The CDR3 loop is CASSQWGQDNTEAFF.